This TCR beta chain was sequenced for a study of shared clonotypes between healthy human individuals. The CDR3 runs 12 residues. The germline V gene has CDR1 SQVTM and CDR2 ANQGSEA. The trim removed 3 bases at V and 6 bases at J, leaving 2 bases unmatched. The repertoire was sequenced with immunoSEQ multiplex PCR; TCRdb's copy has only in-frame clones and lacks some. The table includes about half a million clones, over 60% detected once. This clone was counted many times. The same CDR3 can be traced to other DNA sequences in this sample. Sequencing used PBMCs. The V gene is TRBV29-1, the J gene TRBJ2-1; the match to TRBD2 covers 7 bases. This TCR derives from a woman in her thirties or forties in good health. Some clones in this sample may be carry-over from other donors' samples. CDR3: CSVDPGGNEQFF. The CDR3 region has the DNA TGCAGCGTTGATCCGGGGGGCAATGAGCAGTTCTTC.